The 20 T cell receptor beta chains given below trace back to one sample, sequenced in a study of cytomegalovirus exposure and HLA in healthy donors. Profiled with immunoSEQ multiplex PCR; TCRdb holds only in-frame clones, not every one. Of 160,000 or so clones listed, more than 70% are singletons. Sequenced material: PBMCs. These receptors came from a man between 18 and 35 years old in good health and CMV-seronegative.

J is TRBJ2-1 and V is TRBV27, with 10 bases that match TRBD1. Germline V gene lookup returns CDR1 MNHEY and CDR2 SMNVEV (reference sequence). The CDR3 spans 14 residues. V lost 5 bases, J lost 7 bases, and 5 bases stayed unmatched. The CDR3 reads CASSLGTGVNEQFF. As DNA, the CDR3 is TGTGCCAGCAGTCTCGGGACAGGGGTTAATGAGCAGTTCTTC.

This clone was detected a few times. The same CDR3 is also encoded by other DNA sequences in this sample. The chain links TRBV6-1 to TRBJ2-7, with 7 positions matching TRBD1. Germline CDR1 MNHNS, CDR2 SASEGT. This CDR3 spans 12 amino acids. Germline trimming cut 4 bases from V and 3 bases from J; bases unmatched to any gene: 0. The CDR3 nucleotides are TGTGCCAGCAGTGGGGACAGCTACGAGCAGTACTTC. As protein: CASSGDSYEQYF.

The rearrangement joins TRBV5-4 to TRBJ1-1, with D possibly matching TRBD1 (5 bases). This CDR3 comprises 16 residues. V lost 2 bases to trimming and J lost 0 bases, with 14 bases between them. CDR1 and CDR2 (germline): SGHNT, YYREEE (reference sequence). The CDR3 nucleotides are TGTGCCAGCAGCTTAGACAGCCGAACCATGAACACTGAAGCTTTCTTT. It codes for CASSLDSRTMNTEAFF.

The sample holds one count of this clone. The chain combines TRBV15 with TRBJ2-1; 10 bases match TRBD2. CDR1 LNHNV and CDR2 YYDKDF come from the germline V gene (reference sequence). This CDR3 contains 19 residues. Unmatched junction bases numbered 10, after V lost 2 bases and J lost 0 bases. For the CDR3, the DNA is TGTGCCACCAGCAGATTGACTAGCGGGCCCCAGAGCTCCTACAATGAGCAGTTCTTC. The encoded protein is CATSRLTSGPQSSYNEQFF.

The rearrangement links TRBV27 to TRBJ1-1, with 10 bases fitting TRBD1. CDR3 length: 14 amino acids. The germline CDR1 and CDR2 sequences are MNHEY and SMNVEV (reference sequence). The V segment lost 10 bases and the J segment 6 bases; nucleotides outside the gene matches: 11. The CDR3 region has the DNA TGTGCCACCCGACCGGGACAGGGGCTTCCTGAAGCTTTCTTT. This translates into CATRPGQGLPEAFF.

This chain connects TRBV2 to TRBJ2-3; a possible D gene is TRBD1 (5 bases). Per germline, CDR1 SNHLY and CDR2 FYNNEI. CDR3 length: 15 amino acids. Trimming stripped 5 bases from V and 0 bases from J, with 12 bases between. This CDR3 reads CASSRDRPSTDTQYF. In DNA form, the CDR3 reads TGTGCCAGCAGTCGAGACAGACCTAGCACAGATACGCAGTATTTT.

V and J are TRBV5-1 and TRBJ1-1; 9 bases line up with TRBD1. The germline CDR1 and CDR2 sequences are SGHRS and YFSETQ. V was clipped by 4 bases and J by 5 bases; unmatched bases: 12. CDR3 length: 16 amino acids. CDR3 sequence (DNA): TGCGCCAGCAGCAACCAGGACAGGGGCGGATGGACTGAAGCTTTCTTT. It codes for CASSNQDRGGWTEAFF.

The chain joins TRBV19 to TRBJ1-1; D is undetermined. Trimming stripped 5 bases from V and 7 bases from J, with 14 bases between. This CDR3 comprises 13 residues. Germline loops: CDR1 LNHDA, CDR2 SQIVND (reference sequence). This CDR3 reads CASSADRGSEAFF. The CDR3 DNA reads as TGTGCCAGTAGTGCCGACCGGGGAAGTGAAGCTTTCTTT.

The genes are TRBV27 and TRBJ2-1, with 9 positions matching TRBD1. This CDR3 contains 15 residues. Germline trimming cut 2 bases from V and 6 bases from J; bases unmatched to any gene: 5. Germline V gene lookup returns CDR1 MNHEY and CDR2 SMNVEV (reference sequence). CDR3 protein: CASSLGQGRVNEQFF. CDR3 coding DNA: TGTGCCAGCAGTTTAGGACAGGGGCGGGTCAATGAGCAGTTCTTC.

This clone appeared a single time. The chain joins TRBV5-1 to TRBJ2-3, with D maybe TRBD2 (6 bases). The CDR3 runs to 13 residues. Germline values: CDR1 SGHRS, CDR2 YFSETQ. V lost 6 bases, J lost 8 bases, and 16 bases lay in between. The CDR3 reads CASMDGSAGTQYF. As DNA, the CDR3 is TGCGCCAGCATGGACGGGAGTGCAGGTACGCAGTATTTT.

Remarks on this clone: At one of its ends the junction is not consistent with the germline gene, which may arise from a read error. The chain recombines TRBV5-6 with TRBJ2-7, with TRBD2 matching 7 bases. CDR3 length: 14 residues. Germline loops: CDR1 SGHDT, CDR2 YYEEEE. In DNA form, the CDR3 reads TGTGCCAGCGAACTTAGGACTAGATCCTCCGAGCAGTACTTC. As protein: CASELRTRSSEQYF.

The V gene is TRBV19, the J gene TRBJ2-1; 7 bases fit TRBD2. The CDR3 loop spans 16 amino acids. The V segment lost 5 bases and the J segment 2 bases; nucleotides outside the gene matches: 9. The germline V gene has CDR1 LNHDA and CDR2 SQIVND (reference sequence). This CDR3 reads CASSVVAGRAYNEQFF. In nucleotides, the CDR3 is TGTGCCAGTAGTGTGGTAGCGGGTAGGGCCTACAATGAGCAGTTCTTC. Drawing the rest from reference TRBV19 and TRBJ2-1, the complete variable domain is DGGITQSPKYLFRKEGQNVTLSCEQNLNHDAMYWYRQDPGQGLRLIYYSQIVNDFQKGDIAEGYSVSREKKESFPLTVTSAQKNPTAFYLCASSVVAGRAYNEQFFGPGTRLTVL.

CDR3 DNA: TGTGCCTGGGGTCTTCCCTCCGGGGGGAAAAGTGAAAAACTGTTTTTT. Translation: CAWGLPSGGKSEKLFF. The chain couples TRBV30 to TRBJ1-4; possibly TRBD1 for D (5 bases). The V gene's germline CDR1 is GTSNPN and CDR2 SVGIG (reference sequence). This CDR3 has 16 residues. The V and J ends lost 5 bases and 7 bases respectively, with 23 bases between them.

The chain couples TRBV5-6 to TRBJ2-1; possibly TRBD1 for D (5 bases). This CDR3 comprises 12 residues. Germline V gene sequence: CDR1 SGHDT, CDR2 YYEEEE. Between the trimmed V and J ends, which lost 2 bases and 5 bases, there was a span of 5 bases. The CDR3: CASSFRDNEQFF. In nucleotides, the CDR3 is TGTGCCAGCAGCTTCAGGGACAATGAGCAGTTCTTC.

This clone was seen a single time. The chain recombines TRBV27 with TRBJ2-2; D is possibly TRBD2 (5 bases). The V end lost 7 bases, the J end lost 7 bases, and 13 bases lay between the germline ends. The germline V gene encodes CDR1 MNHEY and CDR2 SMNVEV (reference sequence). This CDR3 has 13 amino acids. The CDR3 sequence is CASTIRGIGELFF. CDR3 coding DNA: TGTGCCAGCACCATAAGAGGGATCGGGGAGCTGTTTTTT.

The V call is TRBV28, the J call TRBJ1-5, with D unresolved. Germline CDR1 is MDHEN and CDR2 is SYDVKM. The length of the CDR3 is 15 residues. V was clipped by 6 bases and J by 0 bases, with 12 bases between them. CDR3 protein: CASSLGSYSNQPQHF. The CDR3 DNA is TGTGCCAGCAGCTTGGGCAGTTATAGCAATCAGCCCCAGCATTTT.

The chain joins TRBV23-1 to TRBJ1-2, with D tentatively TRBD1 (6 bases). TRBV23-1 belongs to the ORF category, with a function that is uncertain. V lost 6 bases and J 5 bases, leaving 19 bases between the germline ends. The CDR3 is 15 residues long. CDR3 sequence (DNA): TGCGCCAGCAGACCCCTCCCGGGACATAAATATGGCTACACCTTC. This translates into CASRPLPGHKYGYTF.

V usage is TRBV5-6 and J usage is TRBJ1-2; 7 positions agree with TRBD1. V lost 10 bases and J lost 8; bases outside the gene matches: 14. CDR3 length: 13 residues. Germline assignment: CDR1 SGHDT and CDR2 YYEEEE. As DNA, the CDR3 is TGTGCCCCCCAATGTTGGGGGACAGAAGGCTACACCTTC. Protein sequence: CAPQCWGTEGYTF. Full variable domain (missing parts from reference TRBV5-6 and TRBJ1-2): DAGVTQSPTHLIKTRGQQVTLRCSPKSGHDTVSWYQQALGQGPQFIFQYYEEEERQRGNFPDRFSGHQFPNYSSELNVNALLLGDSALYLCAPQCWGTEGYTFGSGTRLTVV.

Here the CDR3 DNA reads TGTGCCAGCAGTTGGGGACAGGGGACGAACACTGAAGCTTTCTTT. Protein product: CASSWGQGTNTEAFF. The chain recombines TRBV27 with TRBJ1-1, with TRBD1 matching 10 bases. The germline V gene has CDR1 MNHEY and CDR2 SMNVEV (reference sequence). This CDR3 contains 15 residues. The V gene end was trimmed by 4 bases and the J gene end by 1 base; junction bases not matched to a gene: 3.

V gene TRBV5-4 combines with J gene TRBJ2-2; D is unresolved. Germline assignment: CDR1 SGHNT and CDR2 YYREEE (reference sequence). Trimming removed 4 bases from V and 1 base from J, with 11 bases in between. The CDR3 has 15 residues. The CDR3 region has the DNA TGTGCCAGCAGCCCCCACGACAAGAACACCGGGGAGCTGTTTTTT. Protein: CASSPHDKNTGELFF.